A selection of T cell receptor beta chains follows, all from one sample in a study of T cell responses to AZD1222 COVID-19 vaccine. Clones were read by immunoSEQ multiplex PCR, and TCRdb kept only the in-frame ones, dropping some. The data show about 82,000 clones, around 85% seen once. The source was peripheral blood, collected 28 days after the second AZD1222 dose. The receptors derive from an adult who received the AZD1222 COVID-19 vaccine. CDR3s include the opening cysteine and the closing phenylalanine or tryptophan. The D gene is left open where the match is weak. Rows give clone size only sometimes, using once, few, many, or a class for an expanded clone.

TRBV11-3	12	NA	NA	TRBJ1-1	TGTGCCAGCAGCTTAGATTACGCTGAAGCTTTCTTT	CASSLDYAEAFF
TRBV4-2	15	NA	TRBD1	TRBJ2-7	TGTGCCAGCAGCCTAAATACAGGGGTCTCCTACGAGCAGTACTTC	CASSLNTGVSYEQYF
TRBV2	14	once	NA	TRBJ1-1	TGTGCCAGCGGAACGTCGGGGAGGAACACTGAAGCTTTCTTT	CASGTSGRNTEAFF
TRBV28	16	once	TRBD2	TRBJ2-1	TGTGCCAGCAGTCTAGCGGGAGCCAACCCTTGGGATGAGCAGTTCTTC	CASSLAGANPWDEQFF
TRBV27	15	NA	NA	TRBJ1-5	TGTGCCAGCAGTCAGGGGACAACTAGCAATCAGCCCCAGCATTTT	CASSQGTTSNQPQHF
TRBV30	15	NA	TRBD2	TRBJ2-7	TGTGCCTGGATCGGACTAGCGGGAGATACCTACGAGCAGTACTTC	CAWIGLAGDTYEQYF
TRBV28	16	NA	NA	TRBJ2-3	TGTGCCAGCAGGCCCGCAGGGACCGTGAGGACAGATACGCAGTATTTT	CASRPAGTVRTDTQYF
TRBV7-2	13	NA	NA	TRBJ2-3	TGTGCCAGCAGCCCGACGGGGACAGATACGCAGTATTTT	CASSPTGTDTQYF
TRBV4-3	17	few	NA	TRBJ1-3	TGCGCCAGCAGCCAAGATTTTGGCAGCCCCTCTGGAAACACCATATATTTT	CASSQDFGSPSGNTIYF
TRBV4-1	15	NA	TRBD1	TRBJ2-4	TGCGCCAGCAGCTCACCCGGGACAGGGAGTAACATTCAGTACTTC	CASSSPGTGSNIQYF
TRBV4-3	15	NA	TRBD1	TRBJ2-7	TGCGCCAGCAGCCCCTTACCGGGACAGGGGTACGAGCAGTACTTC	CASSPLPGQGYEQYF
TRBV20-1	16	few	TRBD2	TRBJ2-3	TGCAGTGCTACTGAACTAGCGGAGTTAGGTACAGATACGCAGTATTTT	CSATELAELGTDTQYF
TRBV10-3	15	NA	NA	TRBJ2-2	TGTGCCATCAGGCCCGGGGCAGGGTGGACCGGGGAGCTGTTTTTT	CAIRPGAGWTGELFF
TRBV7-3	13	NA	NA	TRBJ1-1	TGTGCCAGCAGCCCCCGAAAGAACACTGAAGCTTTCTTT	CASSPRKNTEAFF
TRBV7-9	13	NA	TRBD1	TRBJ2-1	TGTGCCAGCAGCTGGGGACAGGGGCCTGAGCAGTTCTTC	CASSWGQGPEQFF
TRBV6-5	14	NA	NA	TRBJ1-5	TGTGCCAGCAAGCTTCGACAGAGCAATCAGCCCCAGCATTTT	CASKLRQSNQPQHF
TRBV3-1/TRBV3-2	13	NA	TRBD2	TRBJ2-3	TGTGCCAGCAGCCTAGCGGGTACAGATACGCAGTATTTT	CASSLAGTDTQYF
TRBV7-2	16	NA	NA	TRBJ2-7	TGTGCCAGCAGCTTAGCCCCGGGGGGCGGGAACTACGAGCAGTACTTC	CASSLAPGGGNYEQYF
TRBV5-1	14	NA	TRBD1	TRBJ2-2	TGCGCCAGCAGCCCAGGGGGTGGTACCGGGGAGCTGTTTTTT	CASSPGGGTGELFF
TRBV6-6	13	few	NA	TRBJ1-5	TGTGCCAGCAATCCGGCAGTACAGGGGCCCCAGCATTTT	CASNPAVQGPQHF